The text below deals with one T cell receptor beta chain. This clonotype was detected only a few times. Its specific antigen is unknown. Nothing much larger sits one base from this clone, and base qualities are not available. This sample is part of a study of identical twins (TCRdb year 2016). The study in broad terms: The study deep-sequenced TCR alpha and beta repertoires from monozygotic twins, unrelated adults of various ages and cord blood to test whether fetal clonotypes persist. To rule out contamination, replicate twin experiments were performed at different times with different library preparation protocols. The study at large found these results: A weaker excess of twin sharing was found in beta out-of-frame sequences because the signal-to-noise ratio was lowered by fewer shared sequences. Abundant cord blood beta clonotypes carried fewer insertions; young adult naive repertoires showed a weaker similar trend, while memory repertoires showed none. Because the same donors could not be followed over many years, conclusions were based on cross-sectional statistical analysis. Out-of-frame TCR alpha sharing in monozygotic twins was systematically underestimated by recombination models, whereas sharing between unrelated individuals was in agreement with the recombination models. Zero-insertion analyses could be partly confounded by invariant T cells such as MAIT and iNKT, although diverse VJ usage argued against such confounding for most clonotypes. Compared with coincidental sharing between unrelated individuals, out-of-frame TCR alpha sequences shared between twins had an excess of sequences with low generation probability.

From the germline V gene, CDR1 is SGHVS and CDR2 is FQNEAQ. The germline V end is reduced by 2 bases and the J end by 2 bases; junction bases left unmatched: 5. Counted from cysteine to phenylalanine, this CDR3 has 17 amino acids. Only the CDR3 part of the read is kept: 51 bases, read in frame from the first base. Library prep was done by 5' RACE. Sequencing was performed on an Illumina HiSeq 2000. Template switching added a universal primer binding site, and the final cDNA carried a unique molecular identifier that allowed TCR cDNA molecules to be counted accurately. Specific primers in the conserved constant-segment region were used to synthesize first-strand cDNA for the TCR alpha and beta chains. To control for contamination, each cDNA library was double barcoded with a SMART-Mk sample barcode plus Illumina barcodes. TruSeq adapter sequences and Illumina sample barcodes were added in two successive PCR steps. TCR alpha and beta cDNA libraries were sequenced on the Illumina HiSeq platform with custom primers. Processing in the source paper ran as follows. Unique molecular identifiers were extracted from raw reads with MiGEC, and CDR3 positions were determined with MiXCR. Recombination models were inferred per individual with the repgenHMM and IGoR tools using an EM algorithm. The analysis of shared clonotypes was done with the tcR package in R, with sharing normalized by the product of cloneset sizes. To study raw recombination without the effects of thymic and clonal selection, out-of-frame nonproductive sequences were analyzed. TCRdb applied fastp at Q25 and MiXCR to the public reads, then kept only in-frame beta chains. Rows are combined by CDR3 protein, so each entry shows the most common genes and DNA. These V and J calls rely on TCRdb rather than the paper's analysis. The sample includes 400,000 to 650,000 distinct CDR3 sequences, with around 20% observed a single time. Jointly, the top ten make up around 0.9% of the sample.

All donors were healthy Caucasians. The twin cohort comprised three pairs of female monozygotic twins, all aged about 18 to 30 years. CD4+ and CD8+ T cell populations were isolated with positive isolation kits from Invitrogen. This same sample was also taken into another study, of T cells expressing NK-cell markers. The second study, in turn, reports: Eight or nine donors provided sorted CD3+CD56+NKG2C+, CD3+CD56+NKG2C- and CD3+CD56-NKG2C+ T-cell subsets, whose TCR beta-chain repertoires were profiled. Among the eight sequenced donors, only one was HCMV-seronegative, while the other seven were HCMV-seropositive. To restrict sorting to alphabetaTCR-expressing T cells, an anti-gammadeltaTCR antibody was added in several experiments. For about 6 donors, the dominant CD3+CD56+NKG2C+ clonotypes were among the top 10 CD8+ clonotypes and accounted for roughly 1.0-7.5% of CD8+ T cells. Those dominant clonotypes were again the most abundant among CD3+CD56-NKG2C+ cells in a few donors, at 28.3-60.1%. Whether the expanded NKG2C-expressing T cell clones were specific for HCMV antigens was left unclear. The eight sequenced donors were randomly selected healthy volunteers, three men and five women. HCMV-specific IgG was detected in serum with a commercial ELISA kit to determine HCMV serostatus. Reads were demultiplexed and grouped by UMI with MIGEC, and clonotypes were assembled and quantified with MiTCR. To exclude erroneous sequences, only TCR cDNA sequences supported by at least two reads were retained. The tcR package was used for downstream repertoire analysis, with clonotypes matched between fractions based on CDR3 nucleotide sequence plus V segment. VDJmatch was used to annotate antigen specificity against VDJdb, with one amino acid substitution allowed in CDR3.

The receptor comes from a woman aged 18-29 years in good health. The sequence joins TRBV7-8 to TRBJ2-3, and 12 junction bases match TRBD2. Specimen: CD4+ T cells sorted from blood. The CDR3 protein: CASSLRTSGAYTDTQYF. Here is the DNA: TGTGCCAGCAGCTTAAGGACTAGCGGGGCCTACACAGATACGCAGTATTTT.